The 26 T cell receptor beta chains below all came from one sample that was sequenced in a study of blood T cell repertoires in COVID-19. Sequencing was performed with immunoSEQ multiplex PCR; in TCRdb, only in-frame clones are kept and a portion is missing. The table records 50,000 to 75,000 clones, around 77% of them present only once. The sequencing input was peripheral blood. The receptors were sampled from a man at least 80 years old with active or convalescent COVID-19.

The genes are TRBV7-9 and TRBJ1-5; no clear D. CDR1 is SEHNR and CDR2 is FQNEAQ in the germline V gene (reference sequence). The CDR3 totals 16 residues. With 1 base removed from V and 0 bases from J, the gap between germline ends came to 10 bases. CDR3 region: CASSLGPQYSNQPQHF. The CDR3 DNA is TGTGCCAGCAGCTTAGGGCCCCAGTATAGCAATCAGCCCCAGCATTTT.

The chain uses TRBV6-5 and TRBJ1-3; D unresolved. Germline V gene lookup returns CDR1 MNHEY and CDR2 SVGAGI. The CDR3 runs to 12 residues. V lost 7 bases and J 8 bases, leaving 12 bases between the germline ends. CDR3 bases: TGTGCCAGCACCCCACAGTACGACACCATATATTTT. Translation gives CASTPQYDTIYF.

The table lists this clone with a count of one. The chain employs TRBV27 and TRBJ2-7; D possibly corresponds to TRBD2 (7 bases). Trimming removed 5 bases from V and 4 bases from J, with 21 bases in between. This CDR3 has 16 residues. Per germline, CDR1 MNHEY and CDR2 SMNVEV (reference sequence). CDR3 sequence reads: CASSRGGGTSPYEQYF. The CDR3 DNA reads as TGTGCCAGCAGTAGGGGGGGAGGCACTTCCCCTTACGAGCAGTACTTC.

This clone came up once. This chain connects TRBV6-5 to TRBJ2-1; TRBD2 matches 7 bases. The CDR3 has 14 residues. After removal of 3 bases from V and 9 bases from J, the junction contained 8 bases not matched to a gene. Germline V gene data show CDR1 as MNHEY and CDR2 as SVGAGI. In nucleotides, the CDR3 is TGTGCCAGCAGTTATGGACTAGTCTTGGGTGAGCAGTTCTTC. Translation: CASSYGLVLGEQFF.

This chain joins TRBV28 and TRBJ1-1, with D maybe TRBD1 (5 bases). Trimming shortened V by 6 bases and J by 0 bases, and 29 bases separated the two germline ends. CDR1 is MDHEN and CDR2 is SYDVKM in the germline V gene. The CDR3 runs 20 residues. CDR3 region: CASSSSWRWTTGFMNTEAFF. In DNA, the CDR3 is TGTGCCAGCAGCTCCTCCTGGCGCTGGACAACCGGCTTCATGAACACTGAAGCTTTCTTT.

CDR3 in amino acids: CASSLGTSGRIVNEQFF. The DNA of the CDR3 is TGTGCCAGCAGCTTAGGGACTAGCGGGAGAATAGTGAATGAGCAGTTCTTC. The chain links TRBV7-2 to TRBJ2-1; 13 bases map to TRBD2. The germline CDR1 and CDR2 sequences are SGHTA and FQGNSA. The CDR3 length is 17 residues. The V gene end was trimmed by 1 base and the J gene end by 7 bases; junction bases not matched to a gene: 7.

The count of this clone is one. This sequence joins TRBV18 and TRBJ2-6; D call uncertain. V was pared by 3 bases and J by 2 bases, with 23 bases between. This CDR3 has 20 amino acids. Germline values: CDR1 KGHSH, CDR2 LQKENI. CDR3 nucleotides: TGTGCCAGCTCACCGGGTGAAGTTAGGCCTAGGAAGGCTGGGGCCAACGTCCTGACTTTC. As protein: CASSPGEVRPRKAGANVLTF.

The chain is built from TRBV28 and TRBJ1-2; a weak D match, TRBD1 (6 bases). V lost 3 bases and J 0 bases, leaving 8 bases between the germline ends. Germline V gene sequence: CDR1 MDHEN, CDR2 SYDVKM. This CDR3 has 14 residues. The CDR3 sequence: CASSFQGTNYGYTF. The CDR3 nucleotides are TGTGCCAGCAGTTTTCAGGGGACTAACTATGGCTACACCTTC.

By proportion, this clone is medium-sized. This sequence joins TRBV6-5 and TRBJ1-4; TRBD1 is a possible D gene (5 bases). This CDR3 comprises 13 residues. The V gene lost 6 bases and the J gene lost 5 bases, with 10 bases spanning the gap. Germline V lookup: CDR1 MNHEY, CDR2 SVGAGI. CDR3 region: CASRRGPNEKLFF. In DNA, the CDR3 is TGTGCCAGCAGGCGGGGCCCAAATGAAAAACTGTTTTTT.

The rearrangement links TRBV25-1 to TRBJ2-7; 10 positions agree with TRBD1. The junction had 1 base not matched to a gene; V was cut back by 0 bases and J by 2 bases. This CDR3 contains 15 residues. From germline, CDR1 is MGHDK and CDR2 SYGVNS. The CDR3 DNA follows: TGTGCCAGCAGTGAATACGGGACAGGGGCCTACGAGCAGTACTTC. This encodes CASSEYGTGAYEQYF.

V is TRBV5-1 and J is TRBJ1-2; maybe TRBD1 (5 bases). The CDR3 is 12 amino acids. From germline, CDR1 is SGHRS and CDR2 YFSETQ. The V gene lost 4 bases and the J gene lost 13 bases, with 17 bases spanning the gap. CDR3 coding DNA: TGCGCCAGCAGCAACGCCGACAGCCCGGGCACCTTC. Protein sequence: CASSNADSPGTF.

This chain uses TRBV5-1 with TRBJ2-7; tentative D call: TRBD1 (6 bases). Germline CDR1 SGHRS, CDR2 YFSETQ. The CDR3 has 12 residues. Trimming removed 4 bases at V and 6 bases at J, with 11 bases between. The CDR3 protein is CASSRGSSEQYF. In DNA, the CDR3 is TGCGCCAGCAGCAGGGGGAGTAGCGAGCAGTACTTC.

The CDR3 loop is CASSSYSQNYNEQFF. The CDR3 nucleotides are TGTGCCAGCAGTTCTTACAGCCAAAACTACAATGAGCAGTTCTTC. This rearrangement joins TRBV6-5 to TRBJ2-1; D unclear. This CDR3 region has 15 residues. V lost 4 bases and J 3 bases, leaving 13 bases between the germline ends. From germline, CDR1 is MNHEY and CDR2 SVGAGI.

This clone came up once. The CDR3 here is CASSLGAHEQFF. The CDR3 nucleotides are TGTGCCAGCAGTTTAGGAGCCCATGAGCAGTTCTTC. V is TRBV12-3 or TRBV12-4 and J is TRBJ2-1; D is ambiguous. This CDR3 region has 12 residues. Trimming removed 1 base from V and 8 bases from J, with 6 bases in between.

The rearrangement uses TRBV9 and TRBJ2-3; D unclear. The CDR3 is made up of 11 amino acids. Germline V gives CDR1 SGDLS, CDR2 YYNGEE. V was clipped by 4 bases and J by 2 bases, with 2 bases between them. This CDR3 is CASSLTDTQYF. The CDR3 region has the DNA TGTGCCAGCAGCCTCACAGATACGCAGTATTTT.

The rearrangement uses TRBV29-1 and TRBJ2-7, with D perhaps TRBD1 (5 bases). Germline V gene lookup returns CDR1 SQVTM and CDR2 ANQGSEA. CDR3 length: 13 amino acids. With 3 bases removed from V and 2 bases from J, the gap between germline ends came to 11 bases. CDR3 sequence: CSVDAGQPYEQYF. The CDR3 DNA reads TGCAGCGTTGATGCAGGACAACCCTACGAGCAGTACTTC.

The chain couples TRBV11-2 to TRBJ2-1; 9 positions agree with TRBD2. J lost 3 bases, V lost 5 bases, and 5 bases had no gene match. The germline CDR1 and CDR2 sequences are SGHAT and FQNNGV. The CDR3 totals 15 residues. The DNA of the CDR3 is TGTGCCAGCAGCCGGACTAGCGCGGACTACAATGAGCAGTTCTTC. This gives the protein CASSRTSADYNEQFF.

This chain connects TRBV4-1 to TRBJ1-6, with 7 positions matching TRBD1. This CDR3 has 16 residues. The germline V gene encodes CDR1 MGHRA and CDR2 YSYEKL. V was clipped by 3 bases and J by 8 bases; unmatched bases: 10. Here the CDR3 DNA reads TGCGCCAGCAGCCACCCAAAGGGGGCGCGTGATTCACCCCTCCACTTT. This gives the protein CASSHPKGARDSPLHF.

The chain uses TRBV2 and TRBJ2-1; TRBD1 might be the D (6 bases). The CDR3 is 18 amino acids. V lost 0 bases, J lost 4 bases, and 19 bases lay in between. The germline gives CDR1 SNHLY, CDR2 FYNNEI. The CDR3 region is CASSEARYVTGFYNEQFF. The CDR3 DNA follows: TGTGCCAGCAGTGAAGCGCGGTATGTGACAGGTTTTTACAATGAGCAGTTCTTC.

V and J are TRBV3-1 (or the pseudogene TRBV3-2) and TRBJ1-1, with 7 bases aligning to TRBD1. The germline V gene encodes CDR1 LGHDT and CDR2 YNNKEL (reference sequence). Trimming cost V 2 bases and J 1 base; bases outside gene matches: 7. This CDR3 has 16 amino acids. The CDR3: CASSQILGQPNTEAFF. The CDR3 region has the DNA TGTGCCAGCAGCCAAATCTTGGGACAGCCGAACACTGAAGCTTTCTTT.

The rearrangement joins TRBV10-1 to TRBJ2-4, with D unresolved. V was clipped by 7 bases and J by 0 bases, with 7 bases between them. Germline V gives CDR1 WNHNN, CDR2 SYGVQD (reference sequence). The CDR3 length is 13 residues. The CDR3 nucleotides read TGCGCCAGCAAGAGGATAGCCAAAAACATTCAGTACTTC. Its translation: CASKRIAKNIQYF.

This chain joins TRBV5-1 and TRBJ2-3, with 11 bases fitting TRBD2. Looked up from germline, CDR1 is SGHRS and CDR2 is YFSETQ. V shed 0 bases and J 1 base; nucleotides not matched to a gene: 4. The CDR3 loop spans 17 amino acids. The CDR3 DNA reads TGCGCCAGCAGCTTGGTTAGCGGGGGGGCCGGCACAGATACGCAGTATTTT. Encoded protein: CASSLVSGGAGTDTQYF.

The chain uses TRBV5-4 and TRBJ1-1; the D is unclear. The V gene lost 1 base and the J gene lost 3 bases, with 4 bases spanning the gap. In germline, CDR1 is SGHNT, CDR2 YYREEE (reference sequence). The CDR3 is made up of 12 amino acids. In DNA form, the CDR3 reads TGTGCCAGCAGCTTGCGGGACACTGAAGCTTTCTTT. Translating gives CASSLRDTEAFF.

CDR3 coding DNA: TGTGCCAGCAGTCTGGGGAGGGATCCGTACTTC. Encoded protein: CASSLGRDPYF. The chain is built from TRBV28 and TRBJ2-7, with TRBD2 identical over 7 bases. V lost 5 bases, J lost 12 bases, and 7 bases stayed unmatched. The CDR3 loop spans 11 amino acids. Germline V gives CDR1 MDHEN, CDR2 SYDVKM.

CDR3 sequence: CASSLTGETGELFF. The CDR3 region has the DNA TGCGCCAGCAGTCTAACCGGGGAAACCGGGGAGCTGTTTTTT. This chain joins TRBV5-1 and TRBJ2-2; weak D call: TRBD2 (5 bases). The V gene's germline CDR1 is SGHRS and CDR2 YFSETQ. The CDR3 contains 14 residues. V gave up 5 bases and J gave up 5 bases, with 13 bases separating them.

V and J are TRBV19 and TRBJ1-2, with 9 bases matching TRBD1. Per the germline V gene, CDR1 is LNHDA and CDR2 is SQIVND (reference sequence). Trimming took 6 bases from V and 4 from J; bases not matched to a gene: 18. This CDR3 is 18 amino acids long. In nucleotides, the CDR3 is TGTGCCAGTAGGACCTCGACCGGGACAGGGACCATTGTCTATGGCTACACCTTC. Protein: CASRTSTGTGTIVYGYTF.